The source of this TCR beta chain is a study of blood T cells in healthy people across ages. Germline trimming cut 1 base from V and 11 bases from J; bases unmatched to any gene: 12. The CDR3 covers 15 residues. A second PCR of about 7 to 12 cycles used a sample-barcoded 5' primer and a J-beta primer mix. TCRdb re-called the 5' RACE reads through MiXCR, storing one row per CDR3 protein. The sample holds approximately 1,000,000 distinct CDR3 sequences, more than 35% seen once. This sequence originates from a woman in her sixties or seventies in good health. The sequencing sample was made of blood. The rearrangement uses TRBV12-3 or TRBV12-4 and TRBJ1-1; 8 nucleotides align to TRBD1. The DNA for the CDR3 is TGTGCCAGCAGTTTAGGTTCAGGACAGGGCGGTCGGGCTTTCTTT. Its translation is CASSLGSGQGGRAFF.